The T cell receptor beta chain under discussion was sequenced for a study of beta chain features in type 1 diabetes. Expressed TCRB transcripts were sequenced because the entire RNA isolate underwent reverse transcription. The protocol was immunoSEQ multiplex PCR, while the TCRdb copy is restricted to in-frame clones and leaves out a portion. The sample records under 950,000 clones, about a sixth being singletons. This clone was found a few times. Trimming removed 3 bases at V and 3 bases at J, with 8 bases between. This CDR3 spans 13 amino acids. Germline loops: CDR1 SGHTA, CDR2 FQGNSA. What was sequenced was naive CD4+ T cells from blood. The chain carries TRBV7-2 and TRBJ1-2, with D perhaps matching TRBD1 (5 bases). The sequence came from a woman in her late teens or twenties in good health. CDR3 in amino acids: CASSLTAYYGYTF. In nucleotides, the CDR3 is TGTGCCAGCAGCTTGACAGCTTACTATGGCTACACCTTC.